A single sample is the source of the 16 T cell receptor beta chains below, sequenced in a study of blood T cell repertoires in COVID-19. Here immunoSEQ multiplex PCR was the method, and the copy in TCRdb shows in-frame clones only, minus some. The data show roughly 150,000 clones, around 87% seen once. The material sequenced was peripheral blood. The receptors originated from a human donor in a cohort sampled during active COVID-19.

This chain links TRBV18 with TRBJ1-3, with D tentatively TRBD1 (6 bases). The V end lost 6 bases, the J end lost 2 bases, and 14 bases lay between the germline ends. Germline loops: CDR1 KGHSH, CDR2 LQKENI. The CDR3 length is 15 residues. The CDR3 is CASSRGGDPGNTIYF. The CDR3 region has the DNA TGTGCCAGCTCTCGGGGGGGCGATCCTGGAAACACCATATATTTT.

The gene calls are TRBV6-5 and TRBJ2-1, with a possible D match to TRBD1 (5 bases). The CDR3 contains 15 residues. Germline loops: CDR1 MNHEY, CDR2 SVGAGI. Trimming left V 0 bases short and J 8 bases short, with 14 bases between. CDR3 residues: CASSYSNRRVDEQFF. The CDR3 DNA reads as TGTGCCAGCAGTTACTCGAATCGCAGGGTGGATGAGCAGTTCTTC.

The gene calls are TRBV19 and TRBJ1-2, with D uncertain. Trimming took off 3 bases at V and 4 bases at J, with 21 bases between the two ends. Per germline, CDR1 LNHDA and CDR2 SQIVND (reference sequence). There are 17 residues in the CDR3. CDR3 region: CASSISVRSGSLYGYTF. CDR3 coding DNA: TGTGCCAGTAGTATTAGCGTCAGATCCGGCAGCCTCTATGGCTACACCTTC.

The DNA for the CDR3 is TGCGCCAGCAGCATAGCGGGGAGCACAGATACGCAGTATTTT. Its protein is CASSIAGSTDTQYF. This chain joins TRBV5-1 and TRBJ2-3; 8 nucleotides align to TRBD2. The ends lost 4 bases at V and 0 bases at J; junction bases unmatched: 1. Germline V lookup: CDR1 SGHRS, CDR2 YFSETQ. This CDR3 has 14 amino acids.

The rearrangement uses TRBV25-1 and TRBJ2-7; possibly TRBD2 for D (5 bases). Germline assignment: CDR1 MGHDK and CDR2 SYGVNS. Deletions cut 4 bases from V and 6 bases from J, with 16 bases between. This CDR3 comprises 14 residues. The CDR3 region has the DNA TGTGCCAGCAGTGGTTGGCTATTTGGGAGCGAGCAGTACTTC. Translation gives CASSGWLFGSEQYF.

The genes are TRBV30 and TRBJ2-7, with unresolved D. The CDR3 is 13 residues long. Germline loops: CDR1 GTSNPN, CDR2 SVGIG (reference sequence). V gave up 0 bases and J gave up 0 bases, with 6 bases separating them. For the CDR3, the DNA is TGTGCCTGGAGTGTATCTTTCTCCTACGAGCAGTACTTC. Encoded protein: CAWSVSFSYEQYF.

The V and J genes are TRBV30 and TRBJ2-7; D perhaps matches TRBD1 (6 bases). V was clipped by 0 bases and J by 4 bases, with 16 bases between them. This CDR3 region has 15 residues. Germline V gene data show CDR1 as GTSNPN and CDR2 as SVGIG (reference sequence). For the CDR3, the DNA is TGTGCCTGGAGTGTGGCTGGGGGCCTCTCATACGAGCAGTACTTC. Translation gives CAWSVAGGLSYEQYF. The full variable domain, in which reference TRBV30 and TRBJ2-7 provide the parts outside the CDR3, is SQTIHQWPATLVQPVGSPLSLECTVEGTSNPNLYWYRQAAGRGLQLLFYSVGIGQISSEVPQNLSASRPQDRQFILSSKKLLLSDSGFYLCAWSVAGGLSYEQYFGPGTRLTVT.

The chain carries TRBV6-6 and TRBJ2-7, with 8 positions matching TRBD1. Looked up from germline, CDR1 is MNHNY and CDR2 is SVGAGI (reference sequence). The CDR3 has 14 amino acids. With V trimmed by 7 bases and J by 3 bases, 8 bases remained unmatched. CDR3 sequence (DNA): TGTGCCAGCACCGAACCGACAGGGGTCTACGAGCAGTACTTC. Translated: CASTEPTGVYEQYF.

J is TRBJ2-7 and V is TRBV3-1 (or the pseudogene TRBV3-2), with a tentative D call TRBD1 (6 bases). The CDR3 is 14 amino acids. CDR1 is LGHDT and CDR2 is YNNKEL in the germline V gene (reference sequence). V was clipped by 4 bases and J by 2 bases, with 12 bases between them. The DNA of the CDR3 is TGTGCCAGCAGCCTACAGGGAACAGCCTACGAGCAGTACTTC. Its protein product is CASSLQGTAYEQYF.

The CDR3 DNA sequence: TGTGCCATCAGGCGGGAGGGCCCTGGAGATACGCAGTATTTT. Its protein is CAIRREGPGDTQYF. V and J are TRBV10-3 and TRBJ2-3, with 9 bases identical to TRBD2. Germline V CDR1 and CDR2: ENHRY, SYGVKD. The CDR3 contains 14 residues. Trimming took 6 bases from V and 5 from J; bases not matched to a gene: 6.

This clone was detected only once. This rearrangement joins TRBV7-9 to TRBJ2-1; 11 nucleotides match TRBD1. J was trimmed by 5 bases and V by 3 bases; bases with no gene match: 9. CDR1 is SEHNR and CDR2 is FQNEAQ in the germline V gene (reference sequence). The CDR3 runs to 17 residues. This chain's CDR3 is CASSLAPDRGRHNEQFF. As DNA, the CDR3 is TGTGCCAGCAGCTTGGCCCCGGACAGGGGGCGCCACAATGAGCAGTTCTTC.

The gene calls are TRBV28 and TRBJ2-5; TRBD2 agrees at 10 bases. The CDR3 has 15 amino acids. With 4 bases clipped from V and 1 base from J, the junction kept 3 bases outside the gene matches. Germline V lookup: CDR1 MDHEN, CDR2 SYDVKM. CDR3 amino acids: CASSSSGRAQETQYF. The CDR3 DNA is TGTGCCAGCAGTTCCAGCGGGAGGGCCCAAGAGACCCAGTACTTC. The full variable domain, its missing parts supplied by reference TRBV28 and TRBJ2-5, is DVKVTQSSRYLVKRTGEKVFLECVQDMDHENMFWYRQDPGLGLRLIYFSYDVKMKEKGDIPEGYSVSREKKERFSLILESASTNQTSMYLCASSSSGRAQETQYFGPGTRLLVL.

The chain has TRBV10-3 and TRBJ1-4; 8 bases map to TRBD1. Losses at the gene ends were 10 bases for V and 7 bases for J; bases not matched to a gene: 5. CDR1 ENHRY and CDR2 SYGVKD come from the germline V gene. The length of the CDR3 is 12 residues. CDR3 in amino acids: CATRQGSEKLFF. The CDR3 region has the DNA TGTGCCACCCGACAGGGGAGTGAAAAACTGTTTTTT.

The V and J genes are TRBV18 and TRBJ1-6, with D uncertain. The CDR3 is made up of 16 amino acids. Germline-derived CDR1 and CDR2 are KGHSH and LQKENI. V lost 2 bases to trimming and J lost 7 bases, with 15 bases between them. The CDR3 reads CASSPEGRQLNSPLHF. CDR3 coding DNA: TGTGCCAGCTCACCAGAAGGGAGGCAGCTAAATTCACCCCTCCACTTT.

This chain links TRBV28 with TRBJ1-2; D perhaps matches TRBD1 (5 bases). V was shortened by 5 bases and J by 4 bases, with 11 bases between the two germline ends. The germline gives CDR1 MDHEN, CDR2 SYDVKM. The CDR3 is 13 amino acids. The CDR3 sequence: CASSLRQSYGYTF. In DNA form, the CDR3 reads TGTGCCAGCAGTCTAAGACAGAGCTATGGCTACACCTTC.

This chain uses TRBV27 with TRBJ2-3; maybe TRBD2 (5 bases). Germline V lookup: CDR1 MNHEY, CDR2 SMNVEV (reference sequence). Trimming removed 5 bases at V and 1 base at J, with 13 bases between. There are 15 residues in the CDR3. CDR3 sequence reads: CASSPSDSRTDTQYF. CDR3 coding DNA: TGTGCCAGCAGTCCTTCGGACTCCCGCACAGATACGCAGTATTTT.